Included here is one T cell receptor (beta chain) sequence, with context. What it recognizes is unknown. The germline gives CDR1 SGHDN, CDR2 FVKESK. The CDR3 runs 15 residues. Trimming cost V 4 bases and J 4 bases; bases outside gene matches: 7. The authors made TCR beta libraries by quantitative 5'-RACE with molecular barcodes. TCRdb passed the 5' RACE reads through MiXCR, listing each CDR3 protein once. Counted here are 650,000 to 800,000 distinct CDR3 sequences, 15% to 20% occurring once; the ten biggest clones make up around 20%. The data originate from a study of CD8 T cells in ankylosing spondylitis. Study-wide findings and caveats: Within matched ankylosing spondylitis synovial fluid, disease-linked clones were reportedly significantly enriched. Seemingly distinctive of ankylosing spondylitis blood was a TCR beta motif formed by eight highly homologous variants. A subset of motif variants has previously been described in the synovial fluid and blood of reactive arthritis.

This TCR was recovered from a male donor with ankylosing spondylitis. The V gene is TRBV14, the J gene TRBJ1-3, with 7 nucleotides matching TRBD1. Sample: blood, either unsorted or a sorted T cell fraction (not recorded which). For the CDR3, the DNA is TGTGCCAGCAGCCTTGGACAGGCGCGGGGAAACACCATATATTTT. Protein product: CASSLGQARGNTIYF.